What follows is one T cell receptor (beta chain) and its context. Its specificity is unknown. Repertoires were generated with immunoSEQ multiplex PCR, while TCRdb's copy carries only in-frame clones and drops some. This table has tens of thousands of clones, approximately 94% appearing once. Trimming took 5 bases from V and 7 from J; bases not matched to a gene: 9. Germline lookup yields CDR1 MNHEY and CDR2 SMNVEV (reference sequence). CDR3 length: 15 amino acids. The sample belongs to a study of T cells in tuberculosis. Broader study findings: Smaller alpha distances in active tuberculosis partly reflected shorter CDR3-alpha lengths. Smaller distances to GMM-specific TCRs suggested their expansion in active tuberculosis.

As for time point: new active TB diagnosis, blood taken before or within 7 days of starting treatment. This material consisted of PBMCs, taken at tuberculosis diagnosis. The clonotype was recovered from an adult with tuberculosis. The chain joins TRBV27 to TRBJ1-5; 9 bases align to TRBD1. The CDR3 spells CASSPDRGVEQPQHF. The CDR3 nucleotides read TGTGCCAGCAGTCCGGACAGGGGCGTTGAGCAGCCCCAGCATTTT.